The 13 T cell receptor beta chains in this list originate from one sample, sequenced in a study of blood T cell repertoires in COVID-19. The protocol was immunoSEQ multiplex PCR, while the TCRdb copy is restricted to in-frame clones and leaves out a portion. The sample has around 150,000 clones, approximately 79% seen once. The sequencing sample was made of peripheral blood. The receptors originated from a woman aged 80 or older with acute or convalescent COVID-19.

This clone has more than one count but fewer than ten. CDR3 loop: CASSKRFRGFGMNTEAFF. The CDR3 nucleotides read TGTGCCAGCAGCAAAAGATTCAGAGGCTTTGGTATGAACACTGAAGCTTTCTTT. The chain has TRBV14 and TRBJ1-1; D uncertain. The CDR3 covers 18 residues. V was pared by 5 bases and J by 0 bases, with 22 bases between. Looked up from germline, CDR1 is SGHDN and CDR2 is FVKESK.

The V gene is TRBV4-1, the J gene TRBJ2-1; TRBD1 agrees at 8 bases. This CDR3 contains 16 residues. The germline CDR1 and CDR2 sequences are MGHRA and YSYEKL. Trimming at V came to 0 bases and at J to 8 bases, leaving 9 bases not matched to a gene. CDR3 DNA: TGCGCCAGCAGCCAAGATTGGACAGGGTTACGCTATGAGCAGTTCTTC. This sequence encodes CASSQDWTGLRYEQFF.

The CDR3, as DNA: TGTGCCACCAGCAGAGCCGATAGGGAGGCCGGGGAGCTGTTTTTT. This encodes CATSRADREAGELFF. The J gene is TRBJ2-2, the V gene TRBV15; D might be TRBD2 (6 bases). CDR1 and CDR2 (germline): LNHNV, YYDKDF (reference sequence). This CDR3 is 15 amino acids long. V lost 1 base and J 6 bases, leaving 12 bases between the germline ends.

The CDR3 loop reads CASQVLGDILNQPQHF. DNA of the CDR3: TGTGCCAGCCAAGTATTGGGGGACATTCTCAATCAGCCCCAGCATTTT. The chain has TRBV19 and TRBJ1-5; D possibly corresponds to TRBD1 (6 bases). This CDR3 contains 16 residues. V lost 9 bases and J lost 3, with 21 bases in between. Germline CDR1 reads LNHDA; CDR2 reads SQIVND (reference sequence).

The rearrangement uses TRBV6-4 and TRBJ1-6; D not certain. Germline V gene lookup returns CDR1 MRHNA and CDR2 SNTAGT. The V and J ends lost 5 bases and 8 bases respectively, with 13 bases between them. The CDR3 is 14 amino acids. The CDR3 loop reads CASSREGGYSPLHF. CDR3 nucleotide sequence: TGTGCCAGCAGTAGAGAAGGAGGGTATTCACCCCTCCACTTT.

The chain links TRBV10-3 to TRBJ2-3; the match to TRBD2 covers 8 bases. The CDR3 totals 18 residues. Trimming cost V 2 bases and J 4 bases; bases outside gene matches: 14. Germline V gene lookup returns CDR1 ENHRY and CDR2 SYGVKD. CDR3 in DNA: TGTGCCATCAGTGAGCCCTACGGAGCTAGCGGGTACTCAGATACGCAGTATTTT. This gives the protein CAISEPYGASGYSDTQYF.

The chain couples TRBV10-2 to TRBJ1-1; 7 bases fit TRBD1. The ends lost 8 bases at V and 3 bases at J; junction bases unmatched: 12. Germline CDR1 is WSHSY and CDR2 is SAAADI. This CDR3 is 15 amino acids long. Here the CDR3 reads CASLSGQRGDTEAFF. CDR3 DNA: TGCGCCAGCTTATCGGGACAGAGGGGGGACACTGAAGCTTTCTTT.

The chain links TRBV6-6 to TRBJ2-7; no reliable D call. V shed 2 bases and J shed 2 bases, with 16 bases lying between them. Germline V gene lookup returns CDR1 MNHNY and CDR2 SVGAGI (reference sequence). The CDR3 totals 16 residues. CDR3 protein: CASSYPARIAAYEQYF. DNA for the CDR3: TGTGCCAGCAGTTACCCGGCCCGTATCGCGGCCTACGAGCAGTACTTC.

The rearrangement links TRBV9 to TRBJ2-3, with D unresolved. This CDR3 contains 13 residues. In germline, CDR1 is SGDLS, CDR2 YYNGEE. V dropped 0 bases and J dropped 8 bases, with 10 bases sitting between them. The CDR3 here is CASSVETLGTQYF. The CDR3 DNA reads as TGTGCCAGCAGCGTAGAAACTCTCGGTACGCAGTATTTT.

This sequence joins TRBV11-3 and TRBJ2-1; tentative D call: TRBD2 (6 bases). This CDR3 spans 14 amino acids. Trimming left V 5 bases short and J 4 bases short, with 12 bases between. Germline CDR1 reads SGHNT; CDR2 reads YENEEA. CDR3 nucleotide sequence: TGTGCCAGCAGCAATGGTGGGGGGTACAATGAGCAGTTCTTC. It yields the protein CASSNGGGYNEQFF.

The V call is TRBV7-2, the J call TRBJ2-2; 10 bases map to TRBD1. This CDR3 contains 17 residues. Germline V gene sequence: CDR1 SGHTA, CDR2 FQGNSA. The V segment lost 5 bases and the J segment 5 bases; nucleotides outside the gene matches: 11. The CDR3 here is CASSGVVGTGDTGELFF. CDR3 bases: TGTGCCAGCAGCGGAGTCGTGGGGACAGGGGATACCGGGGAGCTGTTTTTT.

The V call is TRBV19, the J call TRBJ1-1; D unresolved. The CDR3 loop spans 14 amino acids. Germline V gene data show CDR1 as LNHDA and CDR2 as SQIVND (reference sequence). The V and J ends lost 4 bases and 5 bases respectively, with 14 bases between them. The CDR3 DNA reads as TGTGCCAGTAGTAGTCAGAGGGTGGGAACTGAAGCTTTCTTT. Amino acid sequence: CASSSQRVGTEAFF.

J is TRBJ2-1 and V is TRBV7-8; D is ambiguous. This CDR3 comprises 14 residues. The germline V and J ends were trimmed by 3 bases and 0 bases, with 6 bases remaining between them. Germline values: CDR1 SGHVS, CDR2 FQNEAQ. The CDR3 protein is CASSFYGSYNEQFF. The CDR3 coding sequence is TGTGCCAGCAGCTTCTACGGCTCCTACAATGAGCAGTTCTTC.